This T cell receptor (beta chain) is drawn from a study of cytomegalovirus exposure and HLA in healthy donors. Study-wide results and caveats: Among TCR beta chains, those listed as cytomegalovirus-associated numbered under 200. A later analysis found common viral pathogens apparently linked to several of the most significant clusters. Most CMV-associated TCR beta chains appeared HLA-restricted in a later analysis.

Per the germline V gene, CDR1 is LGHNA and CDR2 is YNFKEQ. V lost 0 bases and J lost 5, with 8 bases in between. The CDR3 runs 14 residues. Concerning this clone itself: Its antigen is currently unknown.

Researchers ran the PCR with 60 Vbeta and 13 Jbeta primers. Data came from immunoSEQ multiplex PCR; TCRdb stores just in-frame clones and leaves some out. The repertoire holds just over 200,000 clones, with 65% to 80% as singletons. Sequencing input: PBMCs. The chain is built from TRBV4-2 and TRBJ1-5; no clear D. This TCR came from a man aged 45 to 65 in good health and CMV-seronegative. The CDR3 bases are TGTGCCAGCAGCCAAGATCTTGGGCATCAGCCCCAGCATTTT. It yields the protein CASSQDLGHQPQHF.